This T cell receptor beta chain was obtained from a study of tumor and adjacent non-tumor tissue in lung cancer. Study-level information: Histology: 12 adenocarcinoma, a couple of squamous cell carcinoma, 1 small cell lung cancer.

This CDR3 has 14 residues. Three rounds of nested PCR, following a modified ARM-PCR protocol, produced the TCRbeta library. In TCRdb, the multiplex PCR reads were re-called with MiXCR into one record per CDR3 protein. The sample holds tens of thousands of distinct CDR3 sequences, roughly 80% seen once. Note on this clonotype: Mismatch with germline at one junction end may stem from a read error.

No cell sorting was done before RNA was extracted from the tissue. The origin of this receptor is a woman aged 50 to 60 with non-small cell lung cancer. Sequenced input: lung tumor tissue. This sequence joins TRBV12-3 or TRBV12-4 and TRBJ1-2, with D possibly TRBD1 on 5 matching bases. CDR3 nucleotide sequence: TGTGCCGGCAGGTATATGACAGAAGGCTATGGCTACACCTTC. Protein sequence: CAGRYMTEGYGYTF.